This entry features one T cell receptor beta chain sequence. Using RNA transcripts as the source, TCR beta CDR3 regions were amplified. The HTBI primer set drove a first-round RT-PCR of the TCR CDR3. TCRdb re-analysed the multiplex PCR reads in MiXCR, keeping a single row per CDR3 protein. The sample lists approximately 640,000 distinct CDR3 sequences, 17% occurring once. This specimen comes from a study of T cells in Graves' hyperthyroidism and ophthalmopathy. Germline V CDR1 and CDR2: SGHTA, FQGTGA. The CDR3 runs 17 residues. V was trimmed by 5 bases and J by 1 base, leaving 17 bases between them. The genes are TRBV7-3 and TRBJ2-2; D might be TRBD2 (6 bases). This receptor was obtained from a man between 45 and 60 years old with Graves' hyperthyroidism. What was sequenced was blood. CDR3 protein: CASSVLNGGRNTGELFF. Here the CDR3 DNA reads TGTGCCAGCAGCGTCCTAAATGGAGGGAGGAACACCGGGGAGCTGTTTTTT.